This TCR beta chain came from a study of blood T cell repertoires in COVID-19. For the study at large: The origin of the acute and convalescent COVID-19 samples was the United States, Italy and Spain. T cells, B-cell-depleted T cells, or PBMCs supplied cDNA or gDNA.

The CDR3 sequence is 12 residues long. Deletions cut 4 bases from V and 8 bases from J, with 14 bases between. Germline values: CDR1 SQVTM, CDR2 ANQGSEA. In the authors' methods: For nucleated cells, counts were estimated from reference gene primer amplification. Data came from immunoSEQ multiplex PCR; TCRdb stores just in-frame clones and leaves some out. V and J calls and clone size are copied from that table; D and trimming were computed from the DNA. The profile shows 30,000 to 35,000 clones, over 75% of them singletons. Sequencing input: peripheral blood. The TCR was taken from a man aged 60 to 69 with active COVID-19. The chain is built from TRBV29-1 and TRBJ1-2; D gene uncertain. In DNA, the CDR3 is TGCAGCGTTGCCCCCCCGGGTGGAGGCTACACCTTC. This translates into CSVAPPGGGYTF.